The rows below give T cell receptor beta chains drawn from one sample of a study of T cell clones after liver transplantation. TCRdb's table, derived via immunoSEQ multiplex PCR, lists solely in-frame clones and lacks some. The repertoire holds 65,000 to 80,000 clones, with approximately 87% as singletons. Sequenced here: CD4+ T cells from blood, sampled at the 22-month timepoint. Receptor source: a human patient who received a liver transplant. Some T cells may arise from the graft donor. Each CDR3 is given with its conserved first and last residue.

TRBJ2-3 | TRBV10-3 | CAISDSSQGSDTQYF
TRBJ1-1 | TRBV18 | CASSRGEGEAFF
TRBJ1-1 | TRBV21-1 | CASSTRTGSLDTEAFF
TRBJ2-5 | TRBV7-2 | CASSPDRRETQYF
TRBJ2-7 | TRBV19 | CASSSRDGTTYEQYF
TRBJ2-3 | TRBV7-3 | CASSPRAGGRADTQYF
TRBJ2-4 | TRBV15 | CATSRDRLAKNIQYF
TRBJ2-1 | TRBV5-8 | CASSPKGLASNEQFF
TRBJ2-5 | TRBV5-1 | CASTTDWGQKETQYF
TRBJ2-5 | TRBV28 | CASSAGKETQYF
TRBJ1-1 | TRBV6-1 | CASRPLRDASEAFF
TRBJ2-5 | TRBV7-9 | CASSSETQYF
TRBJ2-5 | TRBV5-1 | CASSPNRGGETQYF
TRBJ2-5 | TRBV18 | CASSPLGAPPETQYF
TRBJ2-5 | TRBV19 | CASSIGLYQETQYF
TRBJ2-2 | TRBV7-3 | CASSPHRQGAGELFF
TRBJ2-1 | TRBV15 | CATSSEGTVGQFF
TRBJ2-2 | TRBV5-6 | CASSLDNRNTGELFF
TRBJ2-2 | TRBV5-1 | CASSLGLDGGELFF